Described below is a single TCR beta chain sequence and its context. Antigen specificity is unknown. This record belongs to a study of blood T cells in healthy people across ages. Study findings and constraints: When set beside aged donors, long-lived donors presented more naive CD4+ cells and higher diversity.

Isolation recovered at least 7 million PBMCs from every sample. Extraction of total RNA produced a minimum of 5.5 micrograms from each sample. The authors ran a second PCR of roughly 6 to 12 cycles using a sample-barcoded 5' primer and a J-beta primer mix. TCRdb itself ran the 5' RACE reads through MiXCR, one entry per CDR3 protein. The table shows 750,000 or so distinct CDR3 sequences, with 25% occurring only once. The CDR3 has 15 residues. Germline CDR1 LGHNA, CDR2 YSLEER. V dropped 0 bases and J dropped 2 bases, with 8 bases sitting between them. This sample was also put to use in a study of T cells of mothers and their children. This second study notes: Extraction yielded RNA that went, in full, into cDNA synthesis at about 1.5 ug per 15 ul.

This receptor was obtained from a boy aged 10-17 years in good health. The chain carries TRBV4-3 and TRBJ2-1; unclear D gene. The sequenced material came from blood. This CDR3 reads CASSQEIGPYNEQFF. As DNA, the CDR3 is TGCGCCAGCAGCCAAGAAATAGGGCCCTACAATGAGCAGTTCTTC.